The T cell receptor beta chain described here comes from a study of CD8+ T cells in alopecia areata. The overall study: Skin was taken from approximately 6-13-month-old C3H/HeJ graft donors that had spontaneous alopecia and grafted onto approximately 6-11-week-old female C3H/HeJ mice. General observations from the study: There were also resident alphabeta T cells of normal skin sequenced in scalp samples. Possibly because of HLA-related factors, TCR sharing was less clear across patients than in mice. Elevated clonality characterized lesional scalp relative to normal scalp, particularly in alopecia totalis/universalis.

The authors extracted RNA and reverse transcribed it into cDNA as the sequencing template. Generated by immunoSEQ multiplex PCR, the TCRdb table keeps only in-frame clones and is missing some. The table records about 300,000 clones without singletons, the ten largest covering 0.9% to 1.5%. The study sorted pooled cutaneous lymph node cells by CD4, CD8alpha, NKG2D, NKG2ACE and other markers. This CDR3 is 14 amino acids long. V lost 5 bases and J lost 2; bases outside the gene matches: 2. CDR1 and CDR2 from the germline V gene are NNHDY and SYVADS. Remarks on this clone: Its antigen is unknown. The gene symbols are mouse symbols. The CDR3 goes on 4 residues after the read ends, and that part is filled in from the germline J gene.

The TCR comes from a C3H/HeJ mouse with alopecia areata. The strain's MHC haplotype is H2-k. The sequenced sample was CD4+ T cells sorted from a lymph node. The V call is TRBV13-3, the J call TRBJ2-5; 10 bases agree with TRBD2. The CDR3 bases that were read are TGTGCCAGCAGACTGGGGGGGAGCCAAGAC. Amino acids: CASRLGGSQD. The entire CDR3 reads CASRLGGSQDTQYF.